Listed below are T cell receptor beta chains from one sample, sequenced in a study of shared clonotypes between healthy human individuals. The repertoire was sequenced with immunoSEQ multiplex PCR; TCRdb's copy has only in-frame clones and lacks some. The sample has some 2 million clones, about 95% seen once. Sequencing was performed on naive CD8+ T cells sorted from blood. The receptors originated from a man in his late teens or twenties in good health. The CDR3 runs from the conserved cysteine through the conserved F or W. Fields, in order: J gene, D gene, V gene, clone size, CDR3 protein, CDR3 DNA. The D gene is left open where the match is weak. Clone size, where shown, is once, few, many, or a class for clones that have expanded.

j_call: TRBJ2-5; d_call: -; v_call: TRBV25-1; clone_size: -; cdr3_aa: CASSDLSIMGAETQYF; cdr3_nt: TGTGCCAGCAGTGACCTCTCCATAATGGGTGCCGAGACCCAGTACTTC
j_call: TRBJ2-7; d_call: -; v_call: TRBV29-1; clone_size: -; cdr3_aa: CSVRLTEDYYEQYF; cdr3_nt: TGCAGCGTTCGGTTGACCGAAGACTACTACGAGCAGTACTTC
j_call: TRBJ1-5; d_call: -; v_call: TRBV7-6; clone_size: -; cdr3_aa: CASSLGGQQPQHF; cdr3_nt: TGTGCCAGCAGCTTGGGCGGACAGCAGCCCCAGCATTTT
j_call: TRBJ1-1; d_call: -; v_call: TRBV19; clone_size: -; cdr3_aa: CASRDSNTEAFF; cdr3_nt: TGTGCCAGCCGGGATTCGAACACTGAAGCTTTCTTT
j_call: TRBJ2-7; d_call: TRBD2; v_call: TRBV9; clone_size: -; cdr3_aa: CASSSGGGGAYEQYF; cdr3_nt: TGTGCCAGCAGCTCCGGGGGGGGCGGAGCCTACGAGCAGTACTTC
j_call: TRBJ1-3; d_call: -; v_call: TRBV13; clone_size: -; cdr3_aa: CASSLASGNTIYF; cdr3_nt: TGTGCCAGCAGCTTGGCCTCTGGAAACACCATATATTTT
j_call: TRBJ2-7; d_call: -; v_call: TRBV10-2; clone_size: few; cdr3_aa: CASSEYGDEQYF; cdr3_nt: TGCGCCAGCAGTGAGTATGGGGACGAGCAGTACTTC
j_call: TRBJ2-3; d_call: -; v_call: TRBV5-1; clone_size: -; cdr3_aa: CASSSKELRADTQYF; cdr3_nt: TGCGCCAGCAGCTCCAAAGAGCTTCGGGCGGATACGCAGTATTTT
j_call: TRBJ2-7; d_call: TRBD1; v_call: TRBV18; clone_size: -; cdr3_aa: CASSPWTGESSYEQYF; cdr3_nt: TGTGCCAGCTCACCGTGGACAGGAGAAAGCTCCTACGAGCAGTACTTC
j_call: TRBJ2-2; d_call: -; v_call: TRBV7-3; clone_size: -; cdr3_aa: CASSFGVYTGELFF; cdr3_nt: TGTGCCAGCAGCTTCGGTGTTTATACCGGGGAGCTGTTTTTT
j_call: TRBJ2-7; d_call: -; v_call: TRBV28; clone_size: -; cdr3_aa: CASSPPGTETYEQYF; cdr3_nt: TGTGCCAGCAGTCCTCCCGGGACGGAAACCTACGAGCAGTACTTC
j_call: TRBJ1-1; d_call: -; v_call: TRBV2; clone_size: -; cdr3_aa: CASSGIRHGNTEAFF; cdr3_nt: TGTGCCAGCAGTGGGATCCGACATGGGAACACTGAAGCTTTCTTT